This T cell receptor beta chain was recovered during a study of blood T cell repertoires in COVID-19. The overall study: From T cells, B-cell-depleted T cells, or PBMCs came the material, which was cDNA or gDNA.

The authors' processing: Amplification from reference gene primers served as the basis for estimated nucleated cell counts. Repertoires were generated with immunoSEQ multiplex PCR, while TCRdb's copy carries only in-frame clones and drops some. The V and J calls and the clone size are those of that table, but D and trimming were determined from the DNA. Of about 190,000 clones in the sample, roughly 80% are singletons; the top ten hold 9.5% to 15%. CDR3 size: 15 residues. V gave up 9 bases and J gave up 4 bases, with 21 bases separating them. Sequenced input: peripheral blood. The rearrangement links TRBV23-1 to TRBJ1-2; D is perhaps TRBD1 (6 bases). TRBV23-1 is identified as an open reading frame with a role that is uncertain. The source is a woman in her 50s with acute or convalescent COVID-19. CDR3 in amino acids: CARTGYGDGFYGYTF. The DNA for the CDR3 is TGCGCCAGGACAGGTTACGGGGACGGATTCTATGGCTACACCTTC.